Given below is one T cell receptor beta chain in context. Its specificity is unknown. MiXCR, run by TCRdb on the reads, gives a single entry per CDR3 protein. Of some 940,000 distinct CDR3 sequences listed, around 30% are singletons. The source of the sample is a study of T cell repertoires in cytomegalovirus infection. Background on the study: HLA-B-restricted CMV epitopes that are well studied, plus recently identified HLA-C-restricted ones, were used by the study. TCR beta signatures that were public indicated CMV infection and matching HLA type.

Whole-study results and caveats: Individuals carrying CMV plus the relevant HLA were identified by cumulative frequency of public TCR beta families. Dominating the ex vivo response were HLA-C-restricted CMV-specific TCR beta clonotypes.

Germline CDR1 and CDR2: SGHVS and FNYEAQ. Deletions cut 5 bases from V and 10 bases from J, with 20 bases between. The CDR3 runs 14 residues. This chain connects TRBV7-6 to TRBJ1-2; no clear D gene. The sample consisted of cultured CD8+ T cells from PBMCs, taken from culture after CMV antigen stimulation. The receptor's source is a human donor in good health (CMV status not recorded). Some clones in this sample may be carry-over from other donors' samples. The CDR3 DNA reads TGTGCCAGCAGCCAAGAGTTCCTGGCTATGCTCTACACCTTC. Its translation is CASSQEFLAMLYTF.